Sequencing of this TCR beta chain was carried out in a study of cytomegalovirus exposure and HLA in healthy donors. This table comes from immunoSEQ multiplex PCR, and its TCRdb copy is limited to in-frame clones, with some not included. Among fewer than 120,000 clones listed, roughly nine tenths were seen once. Regarding the study as a whole: In vitro checks showed that three CMV-associated chains really do target CMV antigens. Reportedly, diagnosis of cytomegalovirus status by the classifier showed high specificity and sensitivity. According to the study, 160 or so TCR beta chains were cytomegalovirus-associated.

Separation from the roughly 670-subject first cohort characterized the roughly 110-subject validation cohort, to which the donors belonged. Concerning this clone: Its target is not known.

Germline values: CDR1 SQVTM, CDR2 ANQGSEA. CDR3 length: 16 residues. The V gene lost 6 bases and the J gene lost 1 base, with 19 bases spanning the gap. This sequence joins TRBV29-1 and TRBJ1-5; weak D call: TRBD1 (5 bases). Material for sequencing was PBMCs. The source of this sequence is a woman in her late teens or twenties in good health and CMV-seronegative. The CDR3 reads CSVSGGHQGSNQPQHF. The CDR3 coding sequence is TGCAGCGTATCCGGCGGACACCAAGGGAGCAATCAGCCCCAGCATTTT.